Described below is a single T cell receptor (beta chain) sequence and its context. What it recognizes is unknown. The sample is drawn from a study of cytomegalovirus exposure and HLA in healthy donors. With 60 Vbeta and 13 Jbeta primers, the PCR was carried out. Repertoires were generated with immunoSEQ multiplex PCR, while TCRdb's copy carries only in-frame clones and drops some. The sample lists some 210,000 clones; 70% to 85% were seen once. V was clipped by 2 bases and J by 5 bases, with 15 bases between them. The CDR3 runs 14 residues. Germline V lookup: CDR1 GTSNPN, CDR2 SVGIG (reference sequence). Study-wide results and caveats: The study designated 160 or so TCR beta chains cytomegalovirus-associated. A reported reduction in N-insertions relative to the roughly 700-donor mean was seen in an Asian-associated ancestry cluster in a later analysis.

The receptor was isolated from a male donor in good health and CMV-seronegative. The sample taken for sequencing was PBMCs. The chain links TRBV30 to TRBJ1-1; no definite D call. The CDR3 loop reads CAWSPSSWHTEAFF. CDR3 nucleotide sequence: TGTGCCTGGAGTCCGTCTTCTTGGCATACTGAAGCTTTCTTT.